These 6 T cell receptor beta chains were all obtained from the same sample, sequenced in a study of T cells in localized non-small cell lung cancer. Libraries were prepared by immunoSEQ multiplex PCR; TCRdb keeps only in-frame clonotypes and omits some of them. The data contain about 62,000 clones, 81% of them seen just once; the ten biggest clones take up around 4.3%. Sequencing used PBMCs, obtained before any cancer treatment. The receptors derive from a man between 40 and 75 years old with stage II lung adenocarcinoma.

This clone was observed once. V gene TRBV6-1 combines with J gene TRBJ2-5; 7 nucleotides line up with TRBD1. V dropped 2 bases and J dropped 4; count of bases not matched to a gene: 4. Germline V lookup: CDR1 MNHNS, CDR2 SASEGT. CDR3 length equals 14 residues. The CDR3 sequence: CASSETHRGETQYF. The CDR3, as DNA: TGTGCCAGCAGTGAAACCCACAGGGGAGAGACCCAGTACTTC.

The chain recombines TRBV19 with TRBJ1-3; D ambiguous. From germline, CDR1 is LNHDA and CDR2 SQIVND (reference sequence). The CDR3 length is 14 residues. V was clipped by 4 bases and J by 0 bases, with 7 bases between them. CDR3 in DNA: TGTGCCAGTAGTAGACAAGACTCTGGAAACACCATATATTTT. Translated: CASSRQDSGNTIYF.

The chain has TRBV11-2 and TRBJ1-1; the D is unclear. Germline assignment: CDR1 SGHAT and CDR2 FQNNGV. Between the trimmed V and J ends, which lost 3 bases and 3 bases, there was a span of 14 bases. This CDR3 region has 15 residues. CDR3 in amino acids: CASSFRVSVDTEAFF. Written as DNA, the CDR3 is TGTGCCAGCAGCTTCCGGGTATCGGTAGACACTGAAGCTTTCTTT.

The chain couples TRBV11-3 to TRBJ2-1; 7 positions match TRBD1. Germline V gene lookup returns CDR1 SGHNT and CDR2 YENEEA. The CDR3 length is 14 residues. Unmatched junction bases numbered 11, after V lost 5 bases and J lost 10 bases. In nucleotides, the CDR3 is TGTGCCAGCAGCCCGTCCGGGACAGAGGGCGAGCAGTTCTTC. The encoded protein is CASSPSGTEGEQFF. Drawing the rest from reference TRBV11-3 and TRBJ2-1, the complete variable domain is EAGVVQSPRYKIIEKKQPVAFWCNPISGHNTLYWYLQNLGQGPELLIRYENEEAVDDSQLPKDRFSAERLKGVDSTLKIQPAELGDSAVYLCASSPSGTEGEQFFGPGTRLTVL.

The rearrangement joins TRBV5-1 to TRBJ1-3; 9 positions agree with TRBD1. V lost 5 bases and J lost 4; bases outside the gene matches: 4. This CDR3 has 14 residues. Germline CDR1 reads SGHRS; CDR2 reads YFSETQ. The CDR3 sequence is CASRTGGTGNTIYF. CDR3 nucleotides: TGCGCCAGCAGAACAGGGGGCACGGGAAACACCATATATTTT. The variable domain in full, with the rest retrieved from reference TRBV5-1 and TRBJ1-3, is KAGVTQTPRYLIKTRGQQVTLSCSPISGHRSVSWYQQTPGQGLQFLFEYFSETQRNKGNFPGRFSGRQFSNSRSEMNVSTLELGDSALYLCASRTGGTGNTIYFGEGSWLTVV.

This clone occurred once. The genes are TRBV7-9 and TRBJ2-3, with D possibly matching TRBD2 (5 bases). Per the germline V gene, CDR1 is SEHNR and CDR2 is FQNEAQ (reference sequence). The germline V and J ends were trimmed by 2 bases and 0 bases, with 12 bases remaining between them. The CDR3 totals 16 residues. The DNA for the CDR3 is TGTGCCAGCAGCTTACTTAGGAGCGGCAGCACAGATACGCAGTATTTT. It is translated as CASSLLRSGSTDTQYF.